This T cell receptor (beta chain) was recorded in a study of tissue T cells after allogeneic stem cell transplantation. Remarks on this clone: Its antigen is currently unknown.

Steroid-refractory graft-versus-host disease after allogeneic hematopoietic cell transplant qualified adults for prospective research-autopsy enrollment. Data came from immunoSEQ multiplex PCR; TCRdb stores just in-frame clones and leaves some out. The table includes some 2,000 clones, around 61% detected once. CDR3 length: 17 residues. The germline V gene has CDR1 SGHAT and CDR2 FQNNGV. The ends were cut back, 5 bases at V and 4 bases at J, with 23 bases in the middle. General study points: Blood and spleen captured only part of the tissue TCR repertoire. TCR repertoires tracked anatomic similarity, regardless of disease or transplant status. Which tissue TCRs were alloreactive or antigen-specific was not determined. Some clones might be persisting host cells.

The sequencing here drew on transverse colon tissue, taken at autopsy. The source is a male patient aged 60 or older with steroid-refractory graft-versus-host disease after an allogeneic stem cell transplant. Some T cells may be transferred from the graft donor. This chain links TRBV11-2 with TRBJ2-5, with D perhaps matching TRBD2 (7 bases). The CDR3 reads CASSRSLRAGAGETQYF. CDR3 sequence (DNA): TGTGCCAGCAGCCGAAGCCTTCGGGCGGGGGCTGGAGAGACCCAGTACTTC. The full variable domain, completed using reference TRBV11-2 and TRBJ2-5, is EAGVAQSPRYKIIEKRQSVAFWCNPISGHATLYWYQQILGQGPKLLIQFQNNGVVDDSQLPKDRFSAERLKGVDSTLKIQPAKLEDSAVYLCASSRSLRAGAGETQYFGPGTRLLVL.